The 20 T cell receptor beta chains below all came from one sample that was sequenced in a study of response to subunit inactivated influenza vaccine. TCRdb recomputed calls from the RT-PCR reads with MiXCR, one row per CDR3 protein. The data show approximately 680,000 distinct CDR3 sequences, 15% to 19% seen once. The specimen was PBMCs from blood, collected about 11 days after vaccination. The receptor source for this set is a man aged 45-60 years who received an inactivated influenza vaccine.

This clonotype was counted only a few times. The chain employs TRBV12-3 or TRBV12-4 and TRBJ1-4; D is possibly TRBD1 (5 bases). V lost 5 bases and J lost 7, with 17 bases in between. The CDR3 extends over 15 amino acids. CDR3: CASSLRGTRGEKLFF. The CDR3 coding sequence is TGTGCCAGCAGTCTCCGGGGGACCCGGGGTGAAAAACTGTTTTTT.

This clonotype was seen only a few times. The chain is built from TRBV7-8 and TRBJ2-3, with 8 positions matching TRBD2. Germline assignment: CDR1 SGHVS and CDR2 FQNEAQ. V lost 5 bases to trimming and J lost 2 bases; unmatched junction nucleotides: 9. The CDR3 spans 16 residues. DNA of the CDR3: TGTGCCAGCAGCGCCCTAACGGGAGGGGTCACAGATACGCAGTATTTT. Its translation is CASSALTGGVTDTQYF.

In this sample, this clonotype turned up many times. This chain links TRBV7-2 with TRBJ2-7; 7 bases agree with TRBD2. This CDR3 contains 16 residues. From germline, CDR1 is SGHTA and CDR2 FQGNSA. J gave up 2 bases and V 1 base, and 8 bases lay outside the gene matches. The CDR3, as DNA: TGTGCCAGCAGCTTAGTAGGACTAGGGCGAACCTACGAGCAGTACTTC. This sequence encodes CASSLVGLGRTYEQYF.

The V gene is TRBV6-2 or TRBV6-3, the J gene TRBJ2-3; 16 nucleotides line up with TRBD2. After removal of 6 bases from V and 1 base from J, the junction contained 16 bases not matched to a gene. This CDR3 is 21 amino acids long. Per germline, CDR1 MNHEY and CDR2 SVGEGT. In DNA, the CDR3 is TGTGCCAGCAGCCGTAGAGTACCTTTGGGACTAGCGGGAGGGCGCACAGATACGCAGTATTTT. This codes for CASSRRVPLGLAGGRTDTQYF.

This clonotype was seen a handful of times. V usage is TRBV12-3 or TRBV12-4 and J usage is TRBJ2-2, with 7 bases that match TRBD2. The CDR3 is 11 residues long. Germline trimming cut 11 bases from V and 7 bases from J; bases unmatched to any gene: 4. CDR3 in amino acids: CAEGGGGELFF. DNA for the CDR3: TGTGCCGAAGGCGGGGGCGGGGAGCTGTTTTTT.

This clonotype was observed at least ten times. The gene calls are TRBV12-3 or TRBV12-4 and TRBJ1-3; D uncertain. V lost 5 bases to trimming and J lost 7 bases, with 12 bases between them. The CDR3 is 13 amino acids. CDR3 sequence: CASSQGFWNTIYF. CDR3 DNA sequence: TGTGCCAGCAGTCAAGGGTTCTGGAACACCATATATTTT.

The V gene is TRBV20-1, the J gene TRBJ2-1; TRBD2 aligns across 9 bases. This CDR3 spans 14 amino acids. V gave up 6 bases and J gave up 6 bases; unmatched junction bases: 9. Germline V gives CDR1 DFQATT, CDR2 SNEGSKA (reference sequence). DNA for the CDR3: TGCAGTGCCGGGGCGGGGGGGCCTTCCAATGAGCAGTTCTTC. This sequence encodes CSAGAGGPSNEQFF.

This clonotype has just a few counts. Written as DNA, the CDR3 is TGTGCCAGCAGTTACTCGAGGGTACTGAGCACTGAAGCTTTCTTT. Its translation: CASSYSRVLSTEAFF. The chain is built from TRBV6-2 or TRBV6-3 and TRBJ1-1; D not resolved. V lost 0 bases to trimming and J lost 4 bases, with 12 bases between them. Germline V gene lookup returns CDR1 MNHEY and CDR2 SVGEGT. CDR3 length: 15 residues.

About this clonotype itself: A much larger clone is a single base away; this may be a read error. The chain uses TRBV9 and TRBJ2-3; TRBD1 agrees at 9 bases. Looked up from germline, CDR1 is SGDLS and CDR2 is YYNGEE. The CDR3 has 16 residues. This chain's CDR3 is CASSSNRGPSTDTHYF. In nucleotides, the CDR3 is TGTGCCAGCAGCTCCAACAGGGGGCCCAGCACAGATACGCACTATTTT.

This clonotype was counted only a few times. The rearrangement uses TRBV5-1 and TRBJ2-3; 10 bases agree with TRBD2. The V gene's germline CDR1 is SGHRS and CDR2 YFSETQ. V gave up 7 bases and J gave up 2 bases; unmatched junction bases: 13. CDR3 length equals 17 residues. The CDR3 sequence: CASHAGPSGGVTDTQYF. For the CDR3, the DNA is TGCGCCAGCCATGCCGGGCCTAGCGGGGGAGTCACAGATACGCAGTATTTT.

This clonotype was found many times. The V gene is TRBV12-3 or TRBV12-4, the J gene TRBJ2-7; a weak D match, TRBD1 (6 bases). V shed 5 bases and J shed 2 bases, with 7 bases lying between them. This CDR3 has 12 residues. Here the CDR3 DNA reads TGTGCCAGCAGTCGGACAGCCTACGAGCAGTACTTC. As protein: CASSRTAYEQYF.

J is TRBJ1-6 and V is TRBV12-3 or TRBV12-4; 7 bases are shared with TRBD1. The V gene end was trimmed by 3 bases and the J gene end by 6 bases; junction bases not matched to a gene: 5. The CDR3 is made up of 15 amino acids. The chain's CDR3 is CASSFAQGGNSPLHF. CDR3 sequence (DNA): TGTGCCAGCAGTTTTGCCCAGGGGGGTAATTCACCCCTCCACTTT.

This clonotype has more than one count but fewer than ten. J is TRBJ2-3 and V is TRBV11-1, with D perhaps matching TRBD2 (5 bases). This CDR3 comprises 16 residues. CDR1 SGHAT and CDR2 FQDESV come from the germline V gene (reference sequence). V lost 1 base, J lost 2 bases, and 13 bases lay in between. The CDR3 loop reads CASSLESGTITDTQYF. The CDR3 DNA reads as TGTGCCAGCAGCTTAGAAAGCGGTACAATCACAGATACGCAGTATTTT.

V gene TRBV4-3 combines with J gene TRBJ2-5; 8 nucleotides agree with TRBD2. V was clipped by 3 bases and J by 4 bases; unmatched bases: 10. This CDR3 has 16 residues. CDR1 is LGHNA, CDR2 YSLEER, per germline. This CDR3 reads CASSQGLAGRGETQYF. For the CDR3, the DNA is TGCGCCAGCAGCCAGGGTCTAGCGGGCAGGGGAGAGACCCAGTACTTC.

The rearrangement links TRBV27 to TRBJ2-7, with TRBD2 matching over 10 bases. Germline values: CDR1 MNHEY, CDR2 SMNVEV (reference sequence). The CDR3 runs 14 residues. After removal of 7 bases from V and 4 bases from J, the junction contained 7 bases not matched to a gene. CDR3 loop: CASNGAGGGYEQYF. The CDR3 region has the DNA TGTGCCAGCAACGGAGCGGGAGGGGGTTACGAGCAGTACTTC.

J is TRBJ2-7 and V is TRBV4-3; 8 bases line up with TRBD1. The germline V gene encodes CDR1 LGHNA and CDR2 YSLEER. J gave up 3 bases and V 4 bases, and 8 bases lay outside the gene matches. The CDR3 has 15 amino acids. CDR3: CASSRDRGLYYEQYF. CDR3 nucleotides: TGCGCCAGCAGCCGTGACAGGGGACTGTACTACGAGCAGTACTTC.

This clonotype was detected only a few times. The J gene is TRBJ2-7, the V gene TRBV7-2; maybe TRBD1 (6 bases). The germline V and J ends were trimmed by 5 bases and 5 bases, with 13 bases remaining between them. Germline V CDR1 and CDR2: SGHTA, FQGNSA. The CDR3 runs 13 residues. The CDR3, as DNA: TGTGCCAGCAGCCTTACAGGGTACCACGAGCAGTACTTC. This sequence encodes CASSLTGYHEQYF.

A few counts support this clonotype. A junction boundary mismatches the germline segment, possibly from a read error. This sequence joins TRBV6-2 or TRBV6-3 and TRBJ1-3; a possible D gene is TRBD1 (5 bases). The length of the CDR3 is 12 residues. CDR1 and CDR2 (germline): MNHEY, SVGEGT. Here the CDR3 DNA reads TGTGCCAGCAGTCAACCTCTGGACACCACATATTTT. Encoded protein: CASSQPLDTTYF.

The J gene is TRBJ2-7, the V gene TRBV19; a weak D match, TRBD2 (5 bases). The CDR3 has 15 residues. CDR1 LNHDA and CDR2 SQIVND come from the germline V gene (reference sequence). Trimming shortened V by 1 base and J by 1 base, and 11 bases separated the two germline ends. The CDR3 sequence is CASSIGLERSYEQYF. The DNA of the CDR3 is TGTGCCAGTAGTATAGGTCTCGAGCGGTCCTACGAGCAGTACTTC. The full variable domain, completed using reference TRBV19 and TRBJ2-7, is DGGITQSPKYLFRKEGQNVTLSCEQNLNHDAMYWYRQDPGQGLRLIYYSQIVNDFQKGDIAEGYSVSREKKESFPLTVTSAQKNPTAFYLCASSIGLERSYEQYFGPGTRLTVT.

This clonotype turned up a few times. V gene TRBV28 combines with J gene TRBJ2-1, with a tentative D call TRBD1 (6 bases). Trimming took 6 bases from V and 4 from J, leaving 13 bases between them. From germline, CDR1 is MDHEN and CDR2 SYDVKM. The CDR3 loop spans 14 amino acids. The CDR3 loop reads CASRQGSLYNEQFF. The DNA for the CDR3 is TGTGCCAGCAGACAGGGATCTCTGTACAATGAGCAGTTCTTC.